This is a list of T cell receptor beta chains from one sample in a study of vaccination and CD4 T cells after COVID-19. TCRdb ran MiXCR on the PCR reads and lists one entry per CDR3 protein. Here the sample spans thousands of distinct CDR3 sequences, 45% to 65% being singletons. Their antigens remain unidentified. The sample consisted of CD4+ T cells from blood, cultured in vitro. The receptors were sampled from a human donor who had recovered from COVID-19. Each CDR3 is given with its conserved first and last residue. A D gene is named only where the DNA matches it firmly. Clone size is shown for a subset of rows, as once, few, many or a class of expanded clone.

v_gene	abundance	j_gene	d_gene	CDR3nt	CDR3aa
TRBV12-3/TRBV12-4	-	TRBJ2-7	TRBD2	TGTGCCAGCAGTTTGCATAGCGGGAACTACGAGCAGTACTTC	CASSLHSGNYEQYF
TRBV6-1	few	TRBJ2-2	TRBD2	TGTGCCAGCAGGGGGGCTGGGGGACTAGCGGGCGGGGAGCTGTTTTTT	CASRGAGGLAGGELFF
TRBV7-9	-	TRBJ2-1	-	TGTGCCAGCAGCTTCTCGGGGCAGGGGCTTGATGAGCAGTTCTTC	CASSFSGQGLDEQFF
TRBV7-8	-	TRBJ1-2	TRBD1	TGTGCCAGCAGCTTAGGGAGGGACAGGGCCCCCTATGGCTACACCTTC	CASSLGRDRAPYGYTF
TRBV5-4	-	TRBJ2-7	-	TGTGCCAGCAGCCGTAACGGGCCCTACGAGCAGTACTTC	CASSRNGPYEQYF
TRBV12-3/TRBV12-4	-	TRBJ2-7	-	TGTGCCAGCAGTTTGTCCGGGGGAGGCTACGAGCAGTACTTC	CASSLSGGGYEQYF
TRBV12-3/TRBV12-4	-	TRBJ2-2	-	TGTGCCAGCAGTTCCCAGTTCATACAGTCGGGCCGGGAGCTGTTTTTT	CASSSQFIQSGRELFF
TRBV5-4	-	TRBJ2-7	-	TGTGCCAGCAGCCCTATGGGCACCGCTTACGAGCAGTACTTC	CASSPMGTAYEQYF
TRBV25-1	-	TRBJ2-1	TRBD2	TGTGCCAGCAGGGGACCGGGACTATATACTAATGAGCAGTTCTTC	CASRGPGLYTNEQFF
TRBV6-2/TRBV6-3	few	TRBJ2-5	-	TGTGCCAGCGCGGGTTTGGAGACCCAGTACTTC	CASAGLETQYF
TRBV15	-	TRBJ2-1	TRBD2	TGTGCCACCAGCAGCCGACTAGCGGGGGTAAGGTATGAGCAGTTCTTC	CATSSRLAGVRYEQFF
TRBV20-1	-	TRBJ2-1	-	TGCAGTGCTAGGAGTTCGAATTACAATGAGCAGTTCTTC	CSARSSNYNEQFF
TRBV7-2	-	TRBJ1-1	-	TGTGCCAGCAGCTTAACTCCGGGGGACACTGAAGCTTTCTTT	CASSLTPGDTEAFF
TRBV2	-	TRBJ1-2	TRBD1	TGTGCCAGCAGTCCCCCCGGACAGGTCTATGGCTACACCTTC	CASSPPGQVYGYTF